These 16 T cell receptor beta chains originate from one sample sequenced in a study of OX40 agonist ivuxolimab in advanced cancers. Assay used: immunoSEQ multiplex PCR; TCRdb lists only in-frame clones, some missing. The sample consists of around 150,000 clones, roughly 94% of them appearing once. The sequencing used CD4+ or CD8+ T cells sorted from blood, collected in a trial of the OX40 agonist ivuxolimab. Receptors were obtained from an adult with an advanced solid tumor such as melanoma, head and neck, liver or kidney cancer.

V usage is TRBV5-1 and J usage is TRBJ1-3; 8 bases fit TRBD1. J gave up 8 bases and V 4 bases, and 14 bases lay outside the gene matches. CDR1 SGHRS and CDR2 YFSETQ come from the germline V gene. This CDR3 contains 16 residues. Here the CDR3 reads CASSLGNGQGLDTIYF. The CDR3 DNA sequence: TGCGCCAGCAGCCTGGGTAATGGACAGGGTTTGGACACCATATATTTT.

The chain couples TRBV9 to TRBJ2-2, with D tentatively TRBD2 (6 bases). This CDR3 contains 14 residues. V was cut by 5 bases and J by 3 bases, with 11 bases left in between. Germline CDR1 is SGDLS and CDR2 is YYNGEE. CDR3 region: CASSSSEDTGELFF. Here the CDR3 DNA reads TGTGCCAGCAGTTCTAGCGAGGACACCGGGGAGCTGTTTTTT.

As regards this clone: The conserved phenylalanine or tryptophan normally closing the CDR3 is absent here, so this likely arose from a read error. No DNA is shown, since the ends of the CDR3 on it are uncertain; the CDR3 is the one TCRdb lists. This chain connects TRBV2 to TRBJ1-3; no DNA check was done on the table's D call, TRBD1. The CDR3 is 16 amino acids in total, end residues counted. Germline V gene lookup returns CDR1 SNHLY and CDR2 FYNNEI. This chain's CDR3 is CASRFSSGTGPFHVRP.

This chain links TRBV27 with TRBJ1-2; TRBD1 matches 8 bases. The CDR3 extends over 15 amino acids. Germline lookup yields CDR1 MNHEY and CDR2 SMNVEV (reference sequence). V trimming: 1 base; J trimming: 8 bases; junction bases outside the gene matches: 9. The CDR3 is CASSLFPGQGDGYTF. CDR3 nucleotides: TGTGCCAGCAGTTTATTCCCCGGACAGGGCGACGGCTACACCTTC.

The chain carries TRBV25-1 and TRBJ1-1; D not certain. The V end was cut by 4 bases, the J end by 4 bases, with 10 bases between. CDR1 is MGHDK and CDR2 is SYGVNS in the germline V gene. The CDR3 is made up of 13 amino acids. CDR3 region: CASSGAGGTEAFF. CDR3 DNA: TGTGCCAGCAGTGGGGCAGGAGGCACTGAAGCTTTCTTT.

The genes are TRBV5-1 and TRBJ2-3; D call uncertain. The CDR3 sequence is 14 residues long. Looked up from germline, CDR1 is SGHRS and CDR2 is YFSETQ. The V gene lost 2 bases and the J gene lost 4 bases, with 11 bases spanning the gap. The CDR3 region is CASSFSSDADTQYF. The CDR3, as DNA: TGCGCCAGCAGCTTCAGCAGTGACGCAGATACGCAGTATTTT. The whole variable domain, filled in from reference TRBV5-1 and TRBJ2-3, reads KAGVTQTPRYLIKTRGQQVTLSCSPISGHRSVSWYQQTPGQGLQFLFEYFSETQRNKGNFPGRFSGRQFSNSRSEMNVSTLELGDSALYLCASSFSSDADTQYFGPGTRLTVL.

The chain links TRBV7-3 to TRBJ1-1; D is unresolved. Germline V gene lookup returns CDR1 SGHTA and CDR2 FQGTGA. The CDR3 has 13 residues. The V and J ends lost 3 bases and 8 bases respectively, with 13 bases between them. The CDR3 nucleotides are TGTGCCAGCAGCTTTTTTCCCAAGGACGAAGCTTTCTTT. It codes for CASSFFPKDEAFF.

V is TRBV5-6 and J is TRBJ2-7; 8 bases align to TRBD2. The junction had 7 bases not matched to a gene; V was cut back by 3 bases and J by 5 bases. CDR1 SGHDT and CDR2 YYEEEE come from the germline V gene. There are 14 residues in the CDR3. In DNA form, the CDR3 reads TGTGCCAGCAGCTCCCGACTAGCGCGGAACGAGCAGTACTTC. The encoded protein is CASSSRLARNEQYF.

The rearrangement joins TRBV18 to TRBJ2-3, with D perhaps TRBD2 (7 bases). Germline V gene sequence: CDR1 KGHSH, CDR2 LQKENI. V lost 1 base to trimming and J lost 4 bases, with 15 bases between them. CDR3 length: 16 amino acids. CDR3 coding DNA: TGTGCCAGCTCACCACGCCGGGGGGCAGATGCAGATACGCAGTATTTT. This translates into CASSPRRGADADTQYF.

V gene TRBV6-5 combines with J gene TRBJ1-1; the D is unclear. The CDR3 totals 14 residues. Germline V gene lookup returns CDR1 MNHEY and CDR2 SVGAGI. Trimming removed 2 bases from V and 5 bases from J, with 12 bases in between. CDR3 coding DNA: TGTGCCAGCAGTTACGTCCAGGCGGGGACTGAAGCTTTCTTT. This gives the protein CASSYVQAGTEAFF.

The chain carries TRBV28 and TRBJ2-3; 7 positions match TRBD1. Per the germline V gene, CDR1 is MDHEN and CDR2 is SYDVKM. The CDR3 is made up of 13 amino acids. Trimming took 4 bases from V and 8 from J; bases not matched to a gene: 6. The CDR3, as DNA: TGTGCCAGCAGTTCAGGGGGTGAGGCTACGCAGTATTTT. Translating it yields CASSSGGEATQYF.

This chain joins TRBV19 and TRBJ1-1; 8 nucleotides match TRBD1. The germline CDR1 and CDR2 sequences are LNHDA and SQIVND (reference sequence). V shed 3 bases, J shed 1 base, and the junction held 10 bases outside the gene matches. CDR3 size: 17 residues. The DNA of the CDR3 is TGTGCCAGTAGTATCCGGACTACAGGGGGAAAGAACACTGAAGCTTTCTTT. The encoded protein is CASSIRTTGGKNTEAFF.

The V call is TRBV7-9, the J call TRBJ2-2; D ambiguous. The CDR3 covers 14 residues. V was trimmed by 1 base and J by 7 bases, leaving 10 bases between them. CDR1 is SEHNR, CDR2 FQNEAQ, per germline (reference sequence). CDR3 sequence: CASSLEVESGELFF. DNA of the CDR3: TGTGCCAGCAGCTTAGAAGTAGAGAGCGGGGAGCTGTTTTTT. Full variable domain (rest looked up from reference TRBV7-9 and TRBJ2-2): DTGVSQNPRHKITKRGQNVTFRCDPISEHNRLYWYRQTLGQGPEFLTYFQNEAQLEKSRLLSDRFSAERPKGSFSTLEIQRTEQGDSAMYLCASSLEVESGELFFGEGSRLTVL.

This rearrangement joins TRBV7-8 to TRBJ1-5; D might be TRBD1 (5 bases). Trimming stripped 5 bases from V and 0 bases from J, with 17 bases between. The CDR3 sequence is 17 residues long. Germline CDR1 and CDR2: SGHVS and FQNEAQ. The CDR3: CASSPRVPPPSNQPQHF. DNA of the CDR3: TGTGCCAGCAGCCCCAGGGTGCCTCCACCTAGCAATCAGCCCCAGCATTTT.

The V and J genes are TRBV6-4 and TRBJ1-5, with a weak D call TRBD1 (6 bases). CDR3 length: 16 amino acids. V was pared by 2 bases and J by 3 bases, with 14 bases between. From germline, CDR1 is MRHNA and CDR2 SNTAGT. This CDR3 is CASSDPRDTHNQPQHF. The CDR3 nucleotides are TGTGCCAGCAGTGACCCCCGGGACACTCACAATCAGCCCCAGCATTTT.

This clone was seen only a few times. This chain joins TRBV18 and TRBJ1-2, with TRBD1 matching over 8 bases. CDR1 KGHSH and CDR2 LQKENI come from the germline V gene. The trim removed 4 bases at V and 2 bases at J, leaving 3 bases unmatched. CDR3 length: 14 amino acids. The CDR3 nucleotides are TGTGCCAGCTCACTGGACAGGGCGAACTATGGCTACACCTTC. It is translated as CASSLDRANYGYTF.